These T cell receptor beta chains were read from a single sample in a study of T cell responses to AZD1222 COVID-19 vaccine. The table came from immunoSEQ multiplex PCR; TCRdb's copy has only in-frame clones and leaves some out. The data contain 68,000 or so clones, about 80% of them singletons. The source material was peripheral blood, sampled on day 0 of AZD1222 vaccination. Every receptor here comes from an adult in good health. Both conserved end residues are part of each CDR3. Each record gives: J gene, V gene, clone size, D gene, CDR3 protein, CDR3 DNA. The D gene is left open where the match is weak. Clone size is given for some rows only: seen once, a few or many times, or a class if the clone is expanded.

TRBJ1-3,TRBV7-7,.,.,CARSHKNPTRAYTGNTIYF,TGTGCTAGGTCGCATAAAAATCCGACTCGGGCTTATACTGGAAACACCATATATTTT
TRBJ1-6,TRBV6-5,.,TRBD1,CASSRGQGGNSPLHF,TGTGCCAGCAGTCGCGGACAGGGGGGTAATTCACCCCTCCACTTT
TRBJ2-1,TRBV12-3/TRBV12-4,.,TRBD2,CASSKAGEQFF,TGTGCCAGCAGTAAAGCGGGGGAGCAGTTCTTC
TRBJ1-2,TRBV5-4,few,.,CASSSSTGLNPNYGYTF,TGTGCCAGCAGCTCATCGACAGGCCTGAATCCTAACTATGGCTACACCTTC
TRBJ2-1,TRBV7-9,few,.,CASGGPYNEQFF,TGTGCCAGCGGGGGACCCTACAATGAGCAGTTCTTC
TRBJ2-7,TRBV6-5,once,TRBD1,CATLTGQGAYEQYF,TGTGCCACCCTTACAGGACAGGGGGCCTACGAGCAGTACTTC
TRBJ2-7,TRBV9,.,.,CASSVDIGGSYEQYF,TGTGCCAGCAGCGTAGATATCGGGGGTTCCTACGAGCAGTACTTC
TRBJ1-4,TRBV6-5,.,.,CASSYGQGGIEKLFF,TGTGCCAGCAGTTATGGCCAGGGAGGTATTGAAAAACTGTTTTTT
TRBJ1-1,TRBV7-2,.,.,CASSLSENTEAFF,TGTGCCAGCAGCTTGTCGGAGAACACTGAAGCTTTCTTT
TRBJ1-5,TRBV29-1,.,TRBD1,CSVEFPDRGRQPQHF,TGCAGCGTTGAATTCCCGGACAGGGGGCGTCAGCCCCAGCATTTT
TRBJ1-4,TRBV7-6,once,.,CASSSGGRGKLFF,TGTGCCAGCAGCTCGGGCGGTAGAGGAAAACTGTTTTTT
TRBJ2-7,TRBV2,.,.,CASRGGLRNGEQYF,TGTGCCAGCAGAGGGGGGCTGAGAAATGGGGAGCAGTACTTC
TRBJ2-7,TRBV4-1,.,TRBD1,CASSPEMAGGSYEQYF,TGCGCCAGCAGCCCAGAGATGGCAGGGGGAAGCTACGAGCAGTACTTC
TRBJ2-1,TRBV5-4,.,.,CASSGAGWGHYNEQFF,TGTGCCAGCAGCGGGGCGGGGTGGGGGCATTACAATGAGCAGTTCTTC
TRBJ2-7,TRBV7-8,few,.,CASSLVGGHEQYF,TGTGCCAGCAGCTTAGTTGGCGGACACGAGCAGTACTTC
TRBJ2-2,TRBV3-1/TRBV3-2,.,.,CASSLSGRLSGELFF,TGTGCCAGCAGCCTCTCAGGTCGCTTATCCGGGGAGCTGTTTTTT
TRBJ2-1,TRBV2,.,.,CASSSNPLGEQFF,TGTGCCAGCAGTTCGAACCCCCTCGGTGAGCAGTTCTTC
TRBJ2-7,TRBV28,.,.,CASSSYSLNYEQYF,TGTGCCAGCAGTTCGTACAGTCTCAACTACGAGCAGTACTTC
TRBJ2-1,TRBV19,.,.,CASSRILGSGTKGSPSSYNEQFF,TGTGCCAGTAGTAGGATATTGGGATCCGGGACGAAGGGTTCCCCAAGCTCCTACAATGAGCAGTTCTTC
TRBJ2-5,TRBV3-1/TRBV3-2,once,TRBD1,CASSLRQGQETQYF,TGTGCCAGCAGCCTCAGACAGGGCCAAGAGACCCAGTACTTC
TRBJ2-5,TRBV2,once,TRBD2,CASRGLAGDEYF,TGTGCCAGCAGGGGACTAGCCGGCGACGAGTACTTC
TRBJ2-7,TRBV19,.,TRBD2,CASSARGTNSYEQYF,TGTGCCAGTAGTGCCCGAGGGACTAACTCCTACGAGCAGTACTTC
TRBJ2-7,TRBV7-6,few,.,CASRGRTYEQYF,TGTGCCAGCAGAGGCCGGACCTACGAGCAGTACTTC
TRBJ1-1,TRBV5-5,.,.,CASSTPRTENTEAFF,TGTGCCAGCAGCACCCCGCGGACTGAGAACACTGAAGCTTTCTTT
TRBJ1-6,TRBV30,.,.,CAGSSYNSPLHF,TGTGCCGGGAGCTCCTATAATTCACCCCTCCACTTT
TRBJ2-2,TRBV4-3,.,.,CASSQESPKTSFPGELFF,TGCGCCAGCAGCCAAGAATCTCCAAAGACTAGTTTCCCCGGGGAGCTGTTTTTT